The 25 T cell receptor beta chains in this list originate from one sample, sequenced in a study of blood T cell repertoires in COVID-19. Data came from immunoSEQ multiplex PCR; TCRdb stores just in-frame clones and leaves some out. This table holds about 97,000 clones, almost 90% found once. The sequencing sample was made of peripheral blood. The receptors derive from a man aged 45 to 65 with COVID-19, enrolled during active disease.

CDR3 protein: CASSFDQGAGDTEAFF. DNA of the CDR3: TGCGCCAGCAGCTTCGACCAGGGGGCTGGGGACACTGAAGCTTTCTTT. This chain joins TRBV5-1 and TRBJ1-1; 8 nucleotides align to TRBD1. Germline CDR1 SGHRS, CDR2 YFSETQ. J was trimmed by 3 bases and V by 2 bases; bases with no gene match: 9. This CDR3 comprises 16 residues.

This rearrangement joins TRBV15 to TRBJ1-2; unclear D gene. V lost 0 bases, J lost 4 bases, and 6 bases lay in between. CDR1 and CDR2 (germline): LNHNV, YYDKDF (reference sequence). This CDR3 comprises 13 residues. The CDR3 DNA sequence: TGTGCCACCAGCAGAGATCTTAGCTATGGCTACACCTTC. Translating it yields CATSRDLSYGYTF.

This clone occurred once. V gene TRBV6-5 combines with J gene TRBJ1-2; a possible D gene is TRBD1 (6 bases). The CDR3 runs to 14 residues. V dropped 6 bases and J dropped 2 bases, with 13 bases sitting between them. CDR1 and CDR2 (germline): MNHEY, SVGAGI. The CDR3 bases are TGTGCCAGCAGACGCGATACAGGGAACTATGGCTACACCTTC. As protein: CASRRDTGNYGYTF.

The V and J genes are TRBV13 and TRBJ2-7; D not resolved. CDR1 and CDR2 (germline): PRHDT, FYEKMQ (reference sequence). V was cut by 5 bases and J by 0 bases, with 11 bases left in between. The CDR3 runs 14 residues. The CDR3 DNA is TGTGCCAGCAGCCCCCGTTCGAGCTCCTACGAGCAGTACTTC. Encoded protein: CASSPRSSSYEQYF.

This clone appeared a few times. Here the CDR3 reads CASSEGAQGNQPQHF. Here the CDR3 DNA reads TGTGCCAGCAGTGAAGGAGCACAGGGGAATCAGCCCCAGCATTTT. The rearrangement joins TRBV2 to TRBJ1-5, with 7 bases identical to TRBD1. The germline V gene has CDR1 SNHLY and CDR2 FYNNEI. The length of the CDR3 is 15 residues. V gave up 1 base and J gave up 4 bases; unmatched junction bases: 4.

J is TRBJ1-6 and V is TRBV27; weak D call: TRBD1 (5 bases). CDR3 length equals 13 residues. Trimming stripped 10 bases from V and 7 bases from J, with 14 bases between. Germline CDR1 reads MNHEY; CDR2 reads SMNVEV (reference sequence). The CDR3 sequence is CATTKGINSPLHF. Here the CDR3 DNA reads TGTGCCACCACGAAGGGGATAAATTCACCCCTCCACTTT.

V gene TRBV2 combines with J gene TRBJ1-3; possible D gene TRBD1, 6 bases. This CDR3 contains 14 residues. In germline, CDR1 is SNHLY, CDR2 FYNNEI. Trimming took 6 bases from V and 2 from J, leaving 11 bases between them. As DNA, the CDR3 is TGTGCCAGCAGGATACAGGGAGCTGGAAACACCATATATTTT. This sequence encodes CASRIQGAGNTIYF.

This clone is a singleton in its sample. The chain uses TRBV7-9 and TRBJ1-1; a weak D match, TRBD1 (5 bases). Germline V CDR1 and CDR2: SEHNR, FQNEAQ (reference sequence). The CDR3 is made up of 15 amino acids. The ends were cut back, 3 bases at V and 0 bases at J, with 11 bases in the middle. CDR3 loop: CASSLRGLMNTEAFF. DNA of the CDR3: TGTGCCAGCAGCTTGAGGGGACTCATGAACACTGAAGCTTTCTTT. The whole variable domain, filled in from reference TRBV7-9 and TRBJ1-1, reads DTGVSQNPRHKITKRGQNVTFRCDPISEHNRLYWYRQTLGQGPEFLTYFQNEAQLEKSRLLSDRFSAERPKGSFSTLEIQRTEQGDSAMYLCASSLRGLMNTEAFFGQGTRLTVV.

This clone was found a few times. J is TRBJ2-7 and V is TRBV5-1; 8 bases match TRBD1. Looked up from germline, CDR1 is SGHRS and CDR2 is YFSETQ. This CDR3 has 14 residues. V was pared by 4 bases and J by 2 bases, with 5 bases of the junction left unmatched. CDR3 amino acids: CASSPDRGTYEQYF. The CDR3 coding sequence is TGCGCCAGCAGCCCCGACAGGGGTACCTACGAGCAGTACTTC.

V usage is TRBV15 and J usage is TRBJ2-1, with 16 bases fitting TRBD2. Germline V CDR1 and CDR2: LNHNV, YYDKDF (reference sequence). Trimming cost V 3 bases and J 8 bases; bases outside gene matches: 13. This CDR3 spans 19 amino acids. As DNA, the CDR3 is TGTGCCACCAGCAGTAGAGGGACTAGCGGGGGGGCCTTTAGGGATGAGCAGTTCTTC. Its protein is CATSSRGTSGGAFRDEQFF.

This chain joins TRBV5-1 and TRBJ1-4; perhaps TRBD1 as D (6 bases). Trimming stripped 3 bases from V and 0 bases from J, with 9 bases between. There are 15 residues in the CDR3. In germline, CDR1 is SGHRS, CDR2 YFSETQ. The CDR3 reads CASSWDISTNEKLFF. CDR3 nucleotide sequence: TGCGCCAGCAGCTGGGACATCTCAACTAATGAAAAACTGTTTTTT.

The CDR3 DNA reads TGCGCCAGCAGCATCGGGACAGGATATAGCAATCAGCCCCAGCATTTT. Translation gives CASSIGTGYSNQPQHF. The chain has TRBV5-1 and TRBJ1-5, with 8 bases lining up with TRBD1. Unmatched junction bases numbered 6, after V lost 4 bases and J lost 0 bases. The germline gives CDR1 SGHRS, CDR2 YFSETQ. The CDR3 covers 16 residues.

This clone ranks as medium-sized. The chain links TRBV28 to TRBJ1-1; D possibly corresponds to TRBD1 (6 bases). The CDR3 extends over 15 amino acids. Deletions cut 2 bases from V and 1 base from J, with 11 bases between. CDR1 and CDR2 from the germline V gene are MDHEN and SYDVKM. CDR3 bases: TGTGCCAGCAGTTTAAGGACAGCATCGAACACTGAAGCTTTCTTT. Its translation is CASSLRTASNTEAFF.

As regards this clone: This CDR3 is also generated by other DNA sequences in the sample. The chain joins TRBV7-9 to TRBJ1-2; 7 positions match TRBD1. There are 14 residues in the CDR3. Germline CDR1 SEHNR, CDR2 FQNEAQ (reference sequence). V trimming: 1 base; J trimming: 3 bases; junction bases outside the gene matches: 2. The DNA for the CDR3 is TGTGCCAGCAGCTTAGGACAGGGTGACTATGGCTACACCTTC. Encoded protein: CASSLGQGDYGYTF.

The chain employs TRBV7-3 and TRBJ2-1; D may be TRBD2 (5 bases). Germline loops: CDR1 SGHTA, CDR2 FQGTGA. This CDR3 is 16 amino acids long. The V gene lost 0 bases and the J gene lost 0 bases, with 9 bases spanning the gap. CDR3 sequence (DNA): TGTGCCAGCAGCTTAACATCCAGCGGCTCCTACAATGAGCAGTTCTTC. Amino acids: CASSLTSSGSYNEQFF.

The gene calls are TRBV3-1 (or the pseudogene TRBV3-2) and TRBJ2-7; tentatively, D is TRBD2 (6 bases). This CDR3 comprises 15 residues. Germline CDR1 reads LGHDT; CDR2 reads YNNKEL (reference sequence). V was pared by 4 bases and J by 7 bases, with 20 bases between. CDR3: CASSPTSGWVAEQYF. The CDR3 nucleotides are TGTGCCAGCAGCCCCACCAGCGGGTGGGTGGCGGAGCAGTACTTC.

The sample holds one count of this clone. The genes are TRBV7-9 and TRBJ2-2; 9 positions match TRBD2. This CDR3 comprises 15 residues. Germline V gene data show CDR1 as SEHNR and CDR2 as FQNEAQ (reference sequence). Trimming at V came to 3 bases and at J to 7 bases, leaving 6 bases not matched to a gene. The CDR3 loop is CASSFRGLAGGELFF. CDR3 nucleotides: TGTGCCAGCAGCTTCCGGGGACTAGCTGGCGGGGAGCTGTTTTTT. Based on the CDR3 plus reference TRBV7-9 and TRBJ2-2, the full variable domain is DTGVSQNPRHKITKRGQNVTFRCDPISEHNRLYWYRQTLGQGPEFLTYFQNEAQLEKSRLLSDRFSAERPKGSFSTLEIQRTEQGDSAMYLCASSFRGLAGGELFFGEGSRLTVL.

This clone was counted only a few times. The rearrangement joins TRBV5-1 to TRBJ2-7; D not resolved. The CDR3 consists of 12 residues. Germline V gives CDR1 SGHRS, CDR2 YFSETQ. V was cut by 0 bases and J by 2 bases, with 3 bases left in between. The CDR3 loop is CASSLDTYEQYF. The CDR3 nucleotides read TGCGCCAGCAGCTTGGACACCTACGAGCAGTACTTC.

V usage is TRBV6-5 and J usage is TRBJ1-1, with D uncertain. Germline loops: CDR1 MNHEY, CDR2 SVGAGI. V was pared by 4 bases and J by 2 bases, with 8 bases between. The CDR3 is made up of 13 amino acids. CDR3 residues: CASSSLLNTEAFF. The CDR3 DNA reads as TGTGCCAGCAGTTCTCTTTTAAACACTGAAGCTTTCTTT.

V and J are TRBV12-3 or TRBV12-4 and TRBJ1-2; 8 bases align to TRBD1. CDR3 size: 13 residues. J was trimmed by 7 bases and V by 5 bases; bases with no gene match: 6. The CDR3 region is CASSRTGLLGYTF. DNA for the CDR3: TGTGCCAGCAGTCGGACAGGGCTTCTTGGCTACACCTTC.

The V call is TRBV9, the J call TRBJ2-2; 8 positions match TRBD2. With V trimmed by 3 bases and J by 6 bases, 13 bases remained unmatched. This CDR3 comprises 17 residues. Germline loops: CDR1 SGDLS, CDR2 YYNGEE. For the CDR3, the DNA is TGTGCCAGCAGCGAGCCCGGGCTAGCGGGTCGCGCCGGGGAGCTGTTTTTT. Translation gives CASSEPGLAGRAGELFF.

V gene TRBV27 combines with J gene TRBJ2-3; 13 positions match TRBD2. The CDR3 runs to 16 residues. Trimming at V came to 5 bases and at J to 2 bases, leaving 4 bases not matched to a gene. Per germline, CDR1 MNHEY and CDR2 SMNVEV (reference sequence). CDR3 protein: CASSGLAGAYTDTQYF. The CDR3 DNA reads TGTGCCAGCAGTGGACTAGCGGGGGCATACACAGATACGCAGTATTTT.

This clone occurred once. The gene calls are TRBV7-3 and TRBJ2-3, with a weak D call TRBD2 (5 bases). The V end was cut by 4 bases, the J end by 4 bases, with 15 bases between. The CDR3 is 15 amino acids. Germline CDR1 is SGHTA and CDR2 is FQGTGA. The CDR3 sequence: CASSSTLGPADTQYF. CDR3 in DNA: TGTGCCAGCAGCTCCACACTAGGCCCCGCAGATACGCAGTATTTT.

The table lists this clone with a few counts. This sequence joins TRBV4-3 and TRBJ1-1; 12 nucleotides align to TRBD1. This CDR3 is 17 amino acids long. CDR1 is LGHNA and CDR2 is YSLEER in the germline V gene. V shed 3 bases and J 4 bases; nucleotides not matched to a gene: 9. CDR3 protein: CASSHGTGGSATTEAFF. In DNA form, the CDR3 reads TGCGCCAGCAGCCACGGGACAGGGGGCTCCGCTACCACTGAAGCTTTCTTT.

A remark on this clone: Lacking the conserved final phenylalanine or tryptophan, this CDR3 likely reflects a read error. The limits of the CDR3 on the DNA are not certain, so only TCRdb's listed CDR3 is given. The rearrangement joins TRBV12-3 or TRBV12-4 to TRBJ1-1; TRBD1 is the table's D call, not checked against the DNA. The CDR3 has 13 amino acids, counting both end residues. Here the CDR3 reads CASSLFGQGVTGI.